One sample yielded the 20 T cell receptor beta chains listed below, sequenced in a study of shared clonotypes between healthy human individuals. TCRdb's table, derived via immunoSEQ multiplex PCR, lists solely in-frame clones and lacks some. The data contain approximately 940,000 clones, around 80% of them seen just once; the ten biggest clones take up about 1.5%. Source material: memory CD4+ T cells sorted from blood. The subset was: CD45RA-negative fraction. These receptors were obtained from a young man in good health.

This rearrangement joins TRBV6-1 to TRBJ1-5; no clear D. V shed 4 bases and J shed 7 bases, with 11 bases lying between them. The CDR3 length is 13 residues. Per the germline V gene, CDR1 is MNHNS and CDR2 is SASEGT. CDR3 loop: CASSVKGSQPQHF. The CDR3 DNA reads as TGTGCCAGCAGTGTAAAGGGAAGCCAGCCCCAGCATTTT.

The chain employs TRBV18 and TRBJ2-7; 7 bases fit TRBD1. The CDR3 runs to 15 residues. J lost 2 bases, V lost 2 bases, and 6 bases had no gene match. In germline, CDR1 is KGHSH, CDR2 LQKENI. The CDR3 spells CASSPDRVGAYEQYF. The CDR3 DNA sequence: TGTGCCAGCTCACCAGACAGGGTTGGGGCCTACGAGCAGTACTTC.

CDR3 nucleotides: TGTGCCAGCAGCGCCGGGACGGTTCATCAGCCCCAGCATTTT. Residues: CASSAGTVHQPQHF. The chain has TRBV7-9 and TRBJ1-5; possibly TRBD1 for D (5 bases). Germline CDR1 SEHNR, CDR2 FQNEAQ (reference sequence). Deletions cut 5 bases from V and 5 bases from J, with 13 bases between. This CDR3 has 14 amino acids.

This clone was counted ten times or more. In DNA form, the CDR3 reads TGCGCCAGCAGCCTCATAGGGGACGGATCCACAGATACGCAGTATTTT. Its protein is CASSLIGDGSTDTQYF. The V and J genes are TRBV4-1 and TRBJ2-3; either TRBD1 or TRBD2 may fit D (5 bases each). Germline assignment: CDR1 MGHRA and CDR2 YSYEKL. The CDR3 consists of 16 residues. V was shortened by 4 bases and J by 2 bases, with 16 bases between the two germline ends.

The chain's CDR3 is CASSFRRGPSETQYF. The CDR3 DNA is TGTGCCAGCAGCTTCAGGAGAGGCCCTTCGGAGACCCAGTACTTC. The chain joins TRBV7-2 to TRBJ2-5; no clear D gene. Trimming left V 3 bases short and J 5 bases short, with 16 bases between. The CDR3 runs 15 residues. Germline CDR1 is SGHTA and CDR2 is FQGNSA.

On this clone itself: Additional DNA sequences in this sample encode the identical CDR3. The V and J genes are TRBV5-1 and TRBJ1-2; tentative D call: TRBD1 (6 bases). Germline loops: CDR1 SGHRS, CDR2 YFSETQ. Trimming stripped 0 bases from V and 5 bases from J, with 11 bases between. The CDR3 has 14 residues. The CDR3 is CASSLDGGGYGYTF. The CDR3 DNA reads TGCGCCAGCAGCTTGGATGGGGGCGGTTATGGCTACACCTTC.

The genes are TRBV18 and TRBJ2-5, with D unresolved. The CDR3 is 15 residues long. Trimming left V 4 bases short and J 4 bases short, with 16 bases between. Per germline, CDR1 KGHSH and CDR2 LQKENI. This chain's CDR3 is CASSLGRLTGETQYF. As DNA, the CDR3 is TGTGCCAGCTCACTAGGACGATTGACGGGAGAGACCCAGTACTTC.

V and J are TRBV7-9 and TRBJ1-2; perhaps TRBD1 as D (5 bases). The CDR3 has 12 residues. Trimming stripped 9 bases from V and 7 bases from J, with 15 bases between. Per the germline V gene, CDR1 is SEHNR and CDR2 is FQNEAQ (reference sequence). The CDR3 protein is CASTLGTLGYTF. CDR3 nucleotides: TGTGCCAGTACCCTCGGGACTCTTGGCTACACCTTC.

The V call is TRBV6-5, the J call TRBJ2-5; no definite D call. Per germline, CDR1 MNHEY and CDR2 SVGAGI. This CDR3 is 15 amino acids long. Trimming took off 0 bases at V and 10 bases at J, with 18 bases between the two ends. The CDR3 DNA reads TGTGCCAGCAGTTACTCTGCCCGCTTCGACCATGTCCAGTACTTC. Amino acids: CASSYSARFDHVQYF.

The chain recombines TRBV7-2 with TRBJ2-2; 8 bases are shared with TRBD2. J gave up 2 bases and V 8 bases, and 7 bases lay outside the gene matches. The CDR3 length is 15 residues. The germline CDR1 and CDR2 sequences are SGHTA and FQGNSA. CDR3: CASVPSGGNTGELFF. The CDR3 bases are TGTGCCAGCGTCCCAAGCGGGGGTAACACCGGGGAGCTGTTTTTT.

V gene TRBV7-9 combines with J gene TRBJ2-7, with D possibly TRBD2 on 6 matching bases. Trimming took off 6 bases at V and 0 bases at J, with 21 bases between the two ends. The CDR3 covers 17 residues. From germline, CDR1 is SEHNR and CDR2 FQNEAQ (reference sequence). Here the CDR3 reads CASRKKGAGRTSYEQYF. The CDR3 nucleotides read TGTGCCAGCAGGAAAAAAGGGGCAGGGAGGACCTCCTACGAGCAGTACTTC.

The rearrangement uses TRBV28 and TRBJ1-4; a weak D match, TRBD1 (6 bases). Looked up from germline, CDR1 is MDHEN and CDR2 is SYDVKM. V lost 8 bases and J lost 3, with 16 bases in between. The CDR3 is made up of 15 amino acids. Written as DNA, the CDR3 is TGTGCCAGCGGCGCGGCGGGGGCGGCTAATGAAAAACTGTTTTTT. Amino acids: CASGAAGAANEKLFF.

The J gene is TRBJ2-5, the V gene TRBV18; TRBD1 might be the D (6 bases). This CDR3 contains 16 residues. Germline CDR1 and CDR2: KGHSH and LQKENI. V was shortened by 3 bases and J by 3 bases, with 17 bases between the two germline ends. For the CDR3, the DNA is TGTGCCAGCTCACCCTATTCGACAGGCCCGGAAGAGACCCAGTACTTC. This codes for CASSPYSTGPEETQYF.

V usage is TRBV19 and J usage is TRBJ1-6, with D possibly TRBD1 on 5 matching bases. In germline, CDR1 is LNHDA, CDR2 SQIVND (reference sequence). The CDR3 has 15 residues. Trimming took off 3 bases at V and 10 bases at J, with 16 bases between the two ends. CDR3 in amino acids: CASSIQGKEGSPLHF. The CDR3 DNA reads TGTGCCAGTAGTATCCAGGGAAAGGAAGGATCACCCCTCCACTTT.

In its sample, this clone was seen a few times. The chain is built from TRBV18 and TRBJ1-2; a possible D gene is TRBD1 (6 bases). This CDR3 has 16 amino acids. Trimming shortened V by 4 bases and J by 4 bases, and 19 bases separated the two germline ends. CDR1 and CDR2 (germline): KGHSH, LQKENI. CDR3: CASSLSPGHGSYGYTF. In DNA, the CDR3 is TGTGCCAGCTCACTATCACCGGGACACGGAAGCTATGGCTACACCTTC.

This chain links TRBV19 with TRBJ2-7; possibly TRBD1 for D (6 bases). The CDR3 sequence is 18 residues long. In germline, CDR1 is LNHDA, CDR2 SQIVND (reference sequence). Trimming stripped 4 bases from V and 3 bases from J, with 25 bases between. CDR3 sequence: CASSRGLPDRSKGYEQYF. The CDR3 DNA is TGTGCCAGTAGTAGAGGCCTCCCCGACAGGTCCAAAGGCTACGAGCAGTACTTC.

With respect to this clone: The same CDR3 arises from other DNA sequences in this sample as well. The J gene is TRBJ1-3, the V gene TRBV5-1; no reliable D call. V gave up 1 base and J gave up 0 bases, with 8 bases separating them. There are 15 residues in the CDR3. Germline V CDR1 and CDR2: SGHRS, YFSETQ. DNA of the CDR3: TGCGCCAGCAGCTTGAGCAGTAGCTCTGGAAACACCATATATTTT. The encoded protein is CASSLSSSSGNTIYF.

The chain recombines TRBV14 with TRBJ1-2, with D unresolved. The CDR3 spans 14 residues. Germline V lookup: CDR1 SGHDN, CDR2 FVKESK. V lost 4 bases and J 4 bases, leaving 13 bases between the germline ends. The CDR3 nucleotides are TGTGCCAGCAGCCGCGCTCTAGCGGGCTATGGCTACACCTTC. Residues: CASSRALAGYGYTF. Full variable domain (rest looked up from reference TRBV14 and TRBJ1-2): EAGVTQFPSHSVIEKGQTVTLRCDPISGHDNLYWYRRVMGKEIKFLLHFVKESKQDESGMPNNRFLAERTGGTYSTLKVQPAELEDSGVYFCASSRALAGYGYTFGSGTRLTVV.

CDR3 nucleotides: TGTGCCAGCTCAACTAAGGAGGGGAACACTGAAGCTTTCTTT. Encoded protein: CASSTKEGNTEAFF. The gene calls are TRBV18 and TRBJ1-1, with D unclear. V was trimmed by 5 bases and J by 1 base, leaving 11 bases between them. Germline CDR1 reads KGHSH; CDR2 reads LQKENI. The CDR3 is 14 residues long.

Of note for this clone: Other DNA sequences within the sample encode an identical CDR3. The V and J genes are TRBV6-5 and TRBJ2-2; a weak D match, TRBD1 (6 bases). Germline values: CDR1 MNHEY, CDR2 SVGAGI. This CDR3 has 14 residues. Trimming stripped 5 bases from V and 2 bases from J, with 9 bases between. For the CDR3, the DNA is TGTGCCAGCAGTAGGACAGAAAACACCGGGGAGCTGTTTTTT. Protein sequence: CASSRTENTGELFF.